Listed here are 17 T cell receptor beta chains from one sample, sequenced in a study of Tregs in tolerant kidney transplant recipients. Here immunoSEQ multiplex PCR was the method, and the copy in TCRdb shows in-frame clones only, minus some. The table lists 14,000 to 15,000 clones, roughly 75% of them singletons. The input for sequencing was Tregs from blood, taken before the transplant. These receptors were collected from a human donor who received a combined kidney and bone marrow transplant.

This chain uses TRBV7-8 with TRBJ2-5; possible D gene TRBD2, 7 bases. The CDR3 totals 21 residues. V was pared by 4 bases and J by 5 bases, with 35 bases between. Germline V gene sequence: CDR1 SGHVS, CDR2 FQNEAQ. CDR3 sequence: CASSWRGPSLADVDTRETQYF. CDR3 in DNA: TGTGCCAGCAGCTGGCGGGGGCCATCGCTCGCCGATGTGGATACCCGTGAGACCCAGTACTTC.

The V and J genes are TRBV10-3 and TRBJ2-1, with 7 bases that match TRBD2. The V gene's germline CDR1 is ENHRY and CDR2 SYGVKD. This CDR3 spans 14 amino acids. V was clipped by 5 bases and J by 6 bases; unmatched bases: 7. As DNA, the CDR3 is TGTGCCATCAGTTGGGGGGAGGGCCGCAATGAGCAGTTCTTC. Translation: CAISWGEGRNEQFF.

The CDR3 here is CASSLGQNYEQYF. CDR3 DNA: TGCGCCAGCAGCTTGGGTCAGAACTACGAGCAGTACTTC. The J gene is TRBJ2-7, the V gene TRBV5-1; unclear D gene. Per germline, CDR1 SGHRS and CDR2 YFSETQ. The CDR3 is made up of 13 amino acids. V was pared by 0 bases and J by 3 bases, with 7 bases between.

The chain combines TRBV14 with TRBJ1-6; D possibly corresponds to TRBD1 (5 bases). Germline-derived CDR1 and CDR2 are SGHDN and FVKESK. The V gene lost 3 bases and the J gene lost 14 bases, with 23 bases spanning the gap. This CDR3 contains 16 residues. CDR3 DNA sequence: TGTGCCAGCAGCCATCTCTTCGCCGGACACCCCGTAGCCCTCCACTTT. Protein sequence: CASSHLFAGHPVALHF.

The chain is built from TRBV27 and TRBJ2-4; no definite D call. Trimming pared 5 bases from V and 2 bases from J, leaving 10 bases between. The CDR3 spans 14 residues. Germline-derived CDR1 and CDR2 are MNHEY and SMNVEV (reference sequence). The CDR3 here is CASSPLVTKNIQYF. The CDR3, as DNA: TGTGCCAGCAGTCCTCTAGTAACCAAAAACATTCAGTACTTC.

The genes are TRBV11-2 and TRBJ2-2, with D possibly being TRBD2 (6 bases). CDR1 SGHAT and CDR2 FQNNGV come from the germline V gene. With 11 bases removed from V and 3 bases from J, the gap between germline ends came to 13 bases. CDR3 length: 13 amino acids. CDR3 sequence reads: CAGGDSYTGELFF. CDR3 bases: TGTGCCGGCGGGGACTCCTACACCGGGGAGCTGTTTTTT.

This clone was detected once. The rearrangement uses TRBV25-1 and TRBJ1-3; 9 bases align to TRBD1. Germline CDR1 and CDR2: MGHDK and SYGVNS. After removal of 4 bases from V and 3 bases from J, the junction contained 4 bases not matched to a gene. The CDR3 covers 15 residues. CDR3 nucleotides: TGTGCCAGCAGTGTAGGGACAGGGCATGGAAACACCATATATTTT. Amino acid sequence: CASSVGTGHGNTIYF.

This clone was counted a few times. This chain joins TRBV27 and TRBJ2-7, with D possibly matching TRBD2 (6 bases). The V end lost 3 bases, the J end lost 0 bases, and 6 bases lay between the germline ends. From germline, CDR1 is MNHEY and CDR2 SMNVEV (reference sequence). The CDR3 is made up of 13 amino acids. As DNA, the CDR3 is TGTGCCAGCAGTTTGCGGGGCTCCTACGAGCAGTACTTC. This codes for CASSLRGSYEQYF.

The chain has TRBV4-3 and TRBJ2-3, with 7 positions matching TRBD2. V trimming: 2 bases; J trimming: 1 base; junction bases outside the gene matches: 6. The length of the CDR3 is 16 residues. CDR1 and CDR2 (germline): LGHNA, YSLEER. The CDR3 spells CASSQQASGGTDTQYF. In DNA form, the CDR3 reads TGCGCCAGCAGCCAACAGGCTAGCGGAGGCACAGATACGCAGTATTTT.

The V call is TRBV5-6, the J call TRBJ2-7, with 8 bases matching TRBD2. From germline, CDR1 is SGHDT and CDR2 YYEEEE. The CDR3 has 13 amino acids. Germline trimming cut 5 bases from V and 5 bases from J; bases unmatched to any gene: 6. The DNA for the CDR3 is TGTGCCAGCAGTTTAAGCGGGAGCCACGAGCAGTACTTC. It codes for CASSLSGSHEQYF.

The chain couples TRBV5-1 to TRBJ1-2; D may be TRBD1 (6 bases). Trimming took off 0 bases at V and 8 bases at J, with 14 bases between the two ends. This CDR3 region has 14 residues. From germline, CDR1 is SGHRS and CDR2 YFSETQ. CDR3 in amino acids: CASSLAETGGGYTF. The CDR3 bases are TGCGCCAGCAGCTTGGCCGAGACAGGTGGGGGCTACACCTTC.

The rearrangement uses TRBV18 and TRBJ2-7, with TRBD1 matching over 8 bases. The V gene's germline CDR1 is KGHSH and CDR2 LQKENI. This CDR3 comprises 16 residues. Trimming cost V 4 bases and J 0 bases; bases outside gene matches: 8. For the CDR3, the DNA is TGTGCCAGCTCACGCCTGACAGGGGATAGCTCCTACGAGCAGTACTTC. It codes for CASSRLTGDSSYEQYF.

This chain links TRBV5-1 with TRBJ2-5, with 7 bases that match TRBD1. The length of the CDR3 is 15 residues. Germline lookup yields CDR1 SGHRS and CDR2 YFSETQ. J was trimmed by 1 base and V by 2 bases; bases with no gene match: 5. The CDR3: CASSLQAGGQETQYF. In DNA form, the CDR3 reads TGCGCCAGCAGCTTACAGGCAGGGGGCCAAGAGACCCAGTACTTC.

V gene TRBV2 combines with J gene TRBJ2-1; the D gene is possibly TRBD2 (5 bases). There are 18 residues in the CDR3. V was trimmed by 3 bases and J by 7 bases, leaving 25 bases between them. CDR1 SNHLY and CDR2 FYNNEI come from the germline V gene. The CDR3 is CASSEEDSLSALGNEQFF. The CDR3 DNA follows: TGTGCCAGCAGTGAGGAGGATAGTCTTAGCGCCCTGGGAAATGAGCAGTTCTTC.

In this sample, this clone turned up once. This sequence joins TRBV7-9 and TRBJ2-7, with D perhaps matching TRBD2 (5 bases). This CDR3 has 13 residues. CDR1 and CDR2 from the germline V gene are SEHNR and FQNEAQ (reference sequence). V lost 6 bases to trimming and J lost 5 bases, with 14 bases between them. CDR3: CASRKGGGDEQYF. The DNA of the CDR3 is TGTGCCAGCAGAAAAGGAGGCGGCGACGAGCAGTACTTC. Full variable domain (rest looked up from reference TRBV7-9 and TRBJ2-7): DTGVSQNPRHKITKRGQNVTFRCDPISEHNRLYWYRQTLGQGPEFLTYFQNEAQLEKSRLLSDRFSAERPKGSFSTLEIQRTEQGDSAMYLCASRKGGGDEQYFGPGTRLTVT.

This clone was seen a handful of times. V gene TRBV10-3 combines with J gene TRBJ1-2; D uncertain. The CDR3 is 11 amino acids. V was cut by 6 bases and J by 4 bases, with 6 bases left in between. Germline CDR1 is ENHRY and CDR2 is SYGVKD. The CDR3: CAISHSYGYTF. CDR3 nucleotide sequence: TGTGCCATCAGCCACAGCTATGGCTACACCTTC.

The chain joins TRBV30 to TRBJ1-2; a weak D match, TRBD1 (6 bases). Germline CDR1 GTSNPN, CDR2 SVGIG (reference sequence). The CDR3 loop spans 15 amino acids. V was shortened by 5 bases and J by 4 bases, with 20 bases between the two germline ends. The CDR3: CAWGQPGHGAYGYTF. The CDR3 DNA is TGTGCCTGGGGGCAACCGGGACACGGTGCCTATGGCTACACCTTC.